This TCR beta chain was obtained from a study of T cell responses to AZD1222 COVID-19 vaccine. Whole-study results and caveats: The reported proportion of spike-specific TCRs targeting unmutated variant regions was nearly half.

In regard to this clone: Its specificity is not known. The same CDR3 arises from other DNA sequences in this sample as well.

The CDR3 is 15 residues long. The germline V gene has CDR1 MNHEY and CDR2 SMNVEV (reference sequence). V was clipped by 6 bases and J by 2 bases, with 14 bases between them. The table came from immunoSEQ multiplex PCR; TCRdb's copy has only in-frame clones and leaves some out. The data contain 200,000 to 250,000 clones, around 94% of them seen just once; the ten biggest clones take up 1.5% to 2%. The sequencing here drew on peripheral blood, taken 28 days after the second dose of the MenACWY control vaccine. The receptor was isolated from an adult who received the MenACWY meningococcal vaccine as a control. The V and J genes are TRBV27 and TRBJ1-3; D may be TRBD1 (5 bases). CDR3 DNA sequence: TGTGCCAGCAGCCTTTCCGGGGGGGCTGGAAACACCATATATTTT. This translates into CASSLSGGAGNTIYF.